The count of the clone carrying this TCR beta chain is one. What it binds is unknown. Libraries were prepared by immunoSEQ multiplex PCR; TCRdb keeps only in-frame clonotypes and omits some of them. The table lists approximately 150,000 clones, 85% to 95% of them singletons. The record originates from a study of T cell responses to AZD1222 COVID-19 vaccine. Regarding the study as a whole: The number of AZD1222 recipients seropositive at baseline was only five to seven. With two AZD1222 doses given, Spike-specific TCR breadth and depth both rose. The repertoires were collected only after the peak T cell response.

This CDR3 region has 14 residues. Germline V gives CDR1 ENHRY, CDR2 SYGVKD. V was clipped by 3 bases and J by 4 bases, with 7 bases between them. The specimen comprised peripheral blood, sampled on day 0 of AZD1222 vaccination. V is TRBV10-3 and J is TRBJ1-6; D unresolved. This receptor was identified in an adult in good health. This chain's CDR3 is CAISDMEYNSPLHF. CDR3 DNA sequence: TGTGCCATCAGTGATATGGAGTATAATTCACCCCTCCACTTT.